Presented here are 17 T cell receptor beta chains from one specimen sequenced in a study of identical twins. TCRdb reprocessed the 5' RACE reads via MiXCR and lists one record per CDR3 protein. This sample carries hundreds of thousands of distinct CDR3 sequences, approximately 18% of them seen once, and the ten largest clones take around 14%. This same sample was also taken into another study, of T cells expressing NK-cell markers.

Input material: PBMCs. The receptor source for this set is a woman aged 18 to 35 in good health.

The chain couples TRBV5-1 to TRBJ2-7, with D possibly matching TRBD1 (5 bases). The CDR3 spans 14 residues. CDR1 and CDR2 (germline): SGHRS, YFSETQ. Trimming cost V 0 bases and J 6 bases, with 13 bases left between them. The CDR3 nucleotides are TGCGCCAGCAGCTTGGGCAGGGATTTCCGCGAGCAGTACTTC. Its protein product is CASSLGRDFREQYF. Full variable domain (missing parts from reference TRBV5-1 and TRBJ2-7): KAGVTQTPRYLIKTRGQQVTLSCSPISGHRSVSWYQQTPGQGLQFLFEYFSETQRNKGNFPGRFSGRQFSNSRSEMNVSTLELGDSALYLCASSLGRDFREQYFGPGTRLTVT.

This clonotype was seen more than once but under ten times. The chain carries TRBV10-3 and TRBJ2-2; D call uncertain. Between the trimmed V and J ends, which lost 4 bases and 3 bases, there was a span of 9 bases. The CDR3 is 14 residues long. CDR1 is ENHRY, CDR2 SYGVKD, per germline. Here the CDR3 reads CAISGVQYTGELFF. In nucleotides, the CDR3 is TGTGCCATCAGTGGCGTACAGTACACCGGGGAGCTGTTTTTT.

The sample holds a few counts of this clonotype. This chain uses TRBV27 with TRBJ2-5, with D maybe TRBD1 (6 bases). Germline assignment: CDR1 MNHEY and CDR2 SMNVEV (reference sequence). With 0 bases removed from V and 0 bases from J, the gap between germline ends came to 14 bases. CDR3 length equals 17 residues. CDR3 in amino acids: CASSLSRGTRYQETQYF. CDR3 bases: TGTGCCAGCAGTTTATCGAGGGGGACGCGGTACCAAGAGACCCAGTACTTC.

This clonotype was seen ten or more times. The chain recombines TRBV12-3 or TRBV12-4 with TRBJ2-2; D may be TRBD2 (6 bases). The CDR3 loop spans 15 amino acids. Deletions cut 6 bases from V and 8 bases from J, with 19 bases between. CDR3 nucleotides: TGTGCCAGCAGCTACAGCGGGTCTCGGGTAGGGGAGCTGTTTTTT. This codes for CASSYSGSRVGELFF.

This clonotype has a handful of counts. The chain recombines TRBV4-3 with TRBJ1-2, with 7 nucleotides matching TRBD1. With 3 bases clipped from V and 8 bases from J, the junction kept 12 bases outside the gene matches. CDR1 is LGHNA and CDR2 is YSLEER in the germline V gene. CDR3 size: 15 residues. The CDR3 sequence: CASSQGTVGAKGYTF. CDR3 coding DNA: TGCGCCAGCAGCCAGGGGACAGTTGGAGCTAAGGGCTACACCTTC.

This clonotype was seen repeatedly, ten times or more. In DNA form, the CDR3 reads TGTGCCTGGGATAAAGGGGCCGAGGGACAGCCCCAGCATTTT. The encoded protein is CAWDKGAEGQPQHF. The chain employs TRBV30 and TRBJ1-5, with D possibly being TRBD1 (5 bases). The CDR3 has 14 amino acids. Germline-derived CDR1 and CDR2 are GTSNPN and SVGIG (reference sequence). The V end was cut by 5 bases, the J end by 7 bases, with 18 bases between. The entire variable domain, with the rest obtained from reference TRBV30 and TRBJ1-5, is as follows: SQTIHQWPATLVQPVGSPLSLECTVEGTSNPNLYWYRQAAGRGLQLLFYSVGIGQISSEVPQNLSASRPQDRQFILSSKKLLLSDSGFYLCAWDKGAEGQPQHFGDGTRLSIL.

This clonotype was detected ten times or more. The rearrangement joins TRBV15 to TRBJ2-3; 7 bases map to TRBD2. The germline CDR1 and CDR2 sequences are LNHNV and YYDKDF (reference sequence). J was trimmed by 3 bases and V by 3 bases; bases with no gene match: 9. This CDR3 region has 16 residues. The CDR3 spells CATSSKILAETDTQYF. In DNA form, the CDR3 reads TGTGCCACCAGCAGCAAGATCCTAGCGGAGACAGATACGCAGTATTTT.

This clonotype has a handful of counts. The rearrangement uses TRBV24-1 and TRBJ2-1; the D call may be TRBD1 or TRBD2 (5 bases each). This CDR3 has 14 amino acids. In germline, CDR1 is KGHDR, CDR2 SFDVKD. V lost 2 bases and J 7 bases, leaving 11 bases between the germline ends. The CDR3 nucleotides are TGTGCCACCAGTGATTGGGGGAGTTCAAATGAGCAGTTCTTC. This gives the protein CATSDWGSSNEQFF.

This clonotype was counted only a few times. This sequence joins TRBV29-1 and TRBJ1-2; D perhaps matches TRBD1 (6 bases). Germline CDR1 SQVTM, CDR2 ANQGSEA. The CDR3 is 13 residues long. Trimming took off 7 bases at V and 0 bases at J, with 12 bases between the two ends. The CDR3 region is CSAGRTANYGYTF. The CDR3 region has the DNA TGCAGCGCGGGACGGACAGCTAACTATGGCTACACCTTC. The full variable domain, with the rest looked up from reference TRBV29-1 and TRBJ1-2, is SAVISQKPSRDICQRGTSLTIQCQVDSQVTMMFWYRQQPGQSLTLIATANQGSEATYESGFVIDKFPISRPNLTFSTLTVSNMSPEDSSIYLCSAGRTANYGYTFGSGTRLTVV.

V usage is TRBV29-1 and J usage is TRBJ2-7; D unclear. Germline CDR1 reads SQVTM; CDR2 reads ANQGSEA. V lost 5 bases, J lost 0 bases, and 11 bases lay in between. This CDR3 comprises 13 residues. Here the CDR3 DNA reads TGCAGCGTTCTGGGTGGGGACTCCTACGAGCAGTACTTC. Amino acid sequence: CSVLGGDSYEQYF.

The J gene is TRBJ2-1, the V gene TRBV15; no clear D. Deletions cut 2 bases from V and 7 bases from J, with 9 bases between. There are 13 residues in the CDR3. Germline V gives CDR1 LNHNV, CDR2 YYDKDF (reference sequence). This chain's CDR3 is CATSRPQANEQFF. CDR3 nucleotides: TGTGCCACCAGCAGACCCCAGGCGAATGAGCAGTTCTTC.

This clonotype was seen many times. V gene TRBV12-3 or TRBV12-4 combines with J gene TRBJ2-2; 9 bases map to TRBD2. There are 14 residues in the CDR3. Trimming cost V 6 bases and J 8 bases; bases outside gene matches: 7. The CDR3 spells CASSLVAGAGELFF. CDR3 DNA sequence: TGTGCCAGCAGCCTCGTAGCGGGAGCGGGGGAGCTGTTTTTT.

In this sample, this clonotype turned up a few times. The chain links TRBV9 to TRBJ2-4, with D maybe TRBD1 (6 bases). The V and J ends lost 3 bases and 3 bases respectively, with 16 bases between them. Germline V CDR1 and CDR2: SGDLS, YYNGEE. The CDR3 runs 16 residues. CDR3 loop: CASSAGDGAVKNIQYF. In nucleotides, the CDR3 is TGTGCCAGCAGCGCAGGGGACGGAGCGGTCAAAAACATTCAGTACTTC.

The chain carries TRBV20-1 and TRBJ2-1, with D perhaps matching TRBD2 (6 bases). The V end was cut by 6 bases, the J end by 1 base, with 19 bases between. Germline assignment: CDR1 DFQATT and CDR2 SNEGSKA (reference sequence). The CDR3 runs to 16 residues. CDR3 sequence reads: CSATDGGGTSYNEQFF. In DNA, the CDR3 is TGCAGTGCGACCGATGGAGGCGGGACTTCCTACAATGAGCAGTTCTTC.

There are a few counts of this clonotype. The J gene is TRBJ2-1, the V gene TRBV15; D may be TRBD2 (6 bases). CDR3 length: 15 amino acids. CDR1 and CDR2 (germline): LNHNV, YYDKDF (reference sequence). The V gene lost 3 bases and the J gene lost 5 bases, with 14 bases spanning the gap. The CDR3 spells CATSRGLGRDNEQFF. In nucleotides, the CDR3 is TGTGCCACCAGCAGGGGCCTCGGGAGAGACAATGAGCAGTTCTTC.

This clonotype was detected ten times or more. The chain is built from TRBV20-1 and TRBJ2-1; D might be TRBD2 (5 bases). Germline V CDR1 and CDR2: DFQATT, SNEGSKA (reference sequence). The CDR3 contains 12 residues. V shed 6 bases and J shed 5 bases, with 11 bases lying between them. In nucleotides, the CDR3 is TGCAGTGCAAAACGGGGTGACAATGAGCAGTTCTTC. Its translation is CSAKRGDNEQFF.

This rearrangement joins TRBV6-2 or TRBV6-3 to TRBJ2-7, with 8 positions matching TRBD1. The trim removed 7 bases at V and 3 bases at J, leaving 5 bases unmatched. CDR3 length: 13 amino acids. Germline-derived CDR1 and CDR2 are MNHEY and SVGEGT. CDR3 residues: CASMDRVNYEQYF. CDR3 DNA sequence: TGTGCCAGCATGGACAGGGTTAACTACGAGCAGTACTTC.